The 17 T cell receptor beta chains below were found in one sample sequenced in a study of OX40 agonist ivuxolimab in advanced cancers. The protocol was immunoSEQ multiplex PCR, while the TCRdb copy is restricted to in-frame clones and leaves out a portion. The profile shows 70,000 to 90,000 clones, approximately 84% of them singletons. The sequencing used CD4+ or CD8+ T cells sorted from blood, collected in a trial of the OX40 agonist ivuxolimab. The receptors here all came from an adult with an advanced solid tumor such as melanoma, head and neck, liver or kidney cancer.

The chain has TRBV6-1 and TRBJ1-2; tentative D call: TRBD1 (6 bases). The V gene lost 6 bases and the J gene lost 6 bases, with 8 bases spanning the gap. The CDR3 has 11 residues. The germline V gene has CDR1 MNHNS and CDR2 SASEGT. The DNA for the CDR3 is TGTGCCAGCAGGGAGGGGGATGGCTACACCTTC. This codes for CASREGDGYTF.

The chain employs TRBV18 and TRBJ2-1; 12 nucleotides match TRBD1. The CDR3 is made up of 14 amino acids. Unmatched junction bases numbered 6, after V lost 3 bases and J lost 12 bases. Germline CDR1 is KGHSH and CDR2 is LQKENI. Written as DNA, the CDR3 is TGTGCCAGCTCACCCAGGGACAGGGGGCGACGGCAGTTCTTC. Translated, it gives CASSPRDRGRRQFF.

The chain combines TRBV18 with TRBJ1-1; maybe TRBD1 (5 bases). The V and J ends lost 2 bases and 1 base respectively, with 11 bases between them. Germline assignment: CDR1 KGHSH and CDR2 LQKENI. The CDR3 spans 15 residues. The CDR3 DNA sequence: TGTGCCAGCTCACCAAATGGGGCAGAGAACACTGAAGCTTTCTTT. This translates into CASSPNGAENTEAFF.

The gene calls are TRBV4-3 and TRBJ2-7; 7 bases align to TRBD1. V shed 2 bases and J 0 bases; nucleotides not matched to a gene: 7. This CDR3 contains 16 residues. CDR1 is LGHNA and CDR2 is YSLEER in the germline V gene. Written as DNA, the CDR3 is TGCGCCAGCAGCCAAAGTCGACAGGGCGCCTCCTACGAGCAGTACTTC. Translated, it gives CASSQSRQGASYEQYF.

The V and J genes are TRBV19 and TRBJ1-1, with D possibly TRBD1 on 5 matching bases. Per the germline V gene, CDR1 is LNHDA and CDR2 is SQIVND (reference sequence). Trimming took off 4 bases at V and 4 bases at J, with 10 bases between the two ends. The CDR3 has 13 residues. The CDR3 region is CASSSGTLTEAFF. CDR3 DNA sequence: TGTGCCAGTAGTAGCGGGACTCTCACTGAAGCTTTCTTT.

The chain has TRBV6-6 and TRBJ2-7; D is uncertain. The CDR3 spans 15 residues. The germline CDR1 and CDR2 sequences are MNHNY and SVGAGI (reference sequence). V lost 0 bases and J 3 bases, leaving 12 bases between the germline ends. The CDR3 loop reads CASSYSLGSHYEQYF. The CDR3 DNA reads as TGTGCCAGCAGTTACTCGCTTGGCTCCCACTACGAGCAGTACTTC.

The chain has TRBV9 and TRBJ1-2, with D possibly matching TRBD1 (6 bases). V was shortened by 0 bases and J by 3 bases, with 12 bases between the two germline ends. This CDR3 region has 15 residues. In germline, CDR1 is SGDLS, CDR2 YYNGEE. The CDR3 coding sequence is TGTGCCAGCAGCGTAGACAGGGAAGGAGACTATGGCTACACCTTC. Translation: CASSVDREGDYGYTF.

The genes are TRBV9 and TRBJ1-2; no clear D. The CDR3 totals 13 residues. Germline-derived CDR1 and CDR2 are SGDLS and YYNGEE. Trimming took off 0 bases at V and 4 bases at J, with 7 bases between the two ends. CDR3 amino acids: CASSVGWGYGYTF. In DNA, the CDR3 is TGTGCCAGCAGCGTAGGTTGGGGCTATGGCTACACCTTC.

The genes are TRBV6-4 and TRBJ1-1; D not resolved. Trimming stripped 6 bases from V and 4 bases from J, with 12 bases between. Per the germline V gene, CDR1 is MRHNA and CDR2 is SNTAGT. There are 13 residues in the CDR3. CDR3 in amino acids: CASSRVRGTEAFF. CDR3 coding DNA: TGTGCCAGCAGCCGGGTTAGAGGCACTGAAGCTTTCTTT.

The chain joins TRBV5-1 to TRBJ1-1; no definite D call. Germline V gene lookup returns CDR1 SGHRS and CDR2 YFSETQ. This CDR3 region has 14 residues. V lost 4 bases, J lost 5 bases, and 15 bases lay in between. The CDR3 region is CASSEDPRRTEAFF. CDR3 DNA: TGCGCCAGCAGCGAGGACCCGAGGAGAACTGAAGCTTTCTTT.

CDR3 in amino acids: CASSDLGSGNEQFF. In DNA, the CDR3 is TGTGCCAGCAGTGACCTGGGTTCGGGCAATGAGCAGTTCTTC. The chain recombines TRBV2 with TRBJ2-1, with D unresolved. The CDR3 covers 14 residues. Per germline, CDR1 SNHLY and CDR2 FYNNEI. The germline V and J ends were trimmed by 3 bases and 6 bases, with 12 bases remaining between them.

The chain carries TRBV11-3 and TRBJ2-5; D unresolved. Germline V gives CDR1 SGHNT, CDR2 YENEEA. The CDR3 loop spans 13 amino acids. The ends were cut back, 5 bases at V and 5 bases at J, with 12 bases in the middle. The CDR3 sequence is CASSPNVGETQYF. CDR3 DNA sequence: TGTGCCAGCAGCCCTAACGTGGGCGAGACCCAGTACTTC.

V usage is TRBV10-2 and J usage is TRBJ2-1; 12 positions agree with TRBD2. The germline V gene has CDR1 WSHSY and CDR2 SAAADI. There are 14 residues in the CDR3. V shed 7 bases, J shed 9 bases, and the junction held 7 bases outside the gene matches. The CDR3 sequence is CASKTSGSSGEQFF. The CDR3 DNA reads TGCGCCAGCAAGACTAGCGGGAGTTCGGGTGAGCAGTTCTTC.

The J gene is TRBJ1-2, the V gene TRBV19; D is possibly TRBD1 (6 bases). The CDR3 has 13 residues. V shed 5 bases and J shed 7 bases, with 14 bases lying between them. Germline CDR1 LNHDA, CDR2 SQIVND (reference sequence). CDR3: CASSLRRGSGYTF. CDR3 nucleotides: TGTGCCAGTAGTCTGAGGAGGGGGAGTGGCTACACCTTC.

This clone was observed a handful of times. The chain combines TRBV6-5 with TRBJ2-3; 8 bases match TRBD2. This CDR3 has 15 residues. Germline CDR1 is MNHEY and CDR2 is SVGAGI. V trimming: 6 bases; J trimming: 6 bases; junction bases outside the gene matches: 11. The CDR3 sequence: CASSTSRGGRDTQYF. CDR3 in DNA: TGTGCCAGCAGCACGAGTCGGGGGGGGCGTGATACGCAGTATTTT.

CDR3 in amino acids: CASRGLVRGAFF. The CDR3 region has the DNA TGTGCCAGTAGGGGATTGGTTCGGGGGGCTTTCTTT. The chain uses TRBV19 and TRBJ1-1; TRBD1 might be the D (5 bases). The ends were cut back, 6 bases at V and 11 bases at J, with 16 bases in the middle. CDR1 is LNHDA and CDR2 is SQIVND in the germline V gene (reference sequence). The CDR3 loop spans 12 amino acids.

V is TRBV5-4 and J is TRBJ2-7; 8 bases fit TRBD1. Germline-derived CDR1 and CDR2 are SGHNT and YYREEE (reference sequence). The junction had 8 bases not matched to a gene; V was cut back by 0 bases and J by 3 bases. This CDR3 spans 16 amino acids. CDR3 bases: TGTGCCAGCAGCTTGGCCTTTGGACAGGGAAACTACGAGCAGTACTTC. As protein: CASSLAFGQGNYEQYF.